The 3 T cell receptor beta chains below were found in one sample sequenced in a study of cytomegalovirus exposure and HLA in healthy donors. A multiplex PCR was run with 60 Vbeta primers and 13 Jbeta primers. Clones were read by immunoSEQ multiplex PCR, and TCRdb kept only the in-frame ones, dropping some. The sample has approximately 91,000 clones; about four fifths are singletons. Specimen: PBMCs. Every receptor here comes from a human donor in good health.

The chain links TRBV5-4 to TRBJ1-2; TRBD1 might be the D (5 bases). V was cut by 7 bases and J by 8 bases, with 18 bases left in between. Germline CDR1 reads SGHNT; CDR2 reads YYREEE (reference sequence). The CDR3 is 13 amino acids. CDR3 DNA: TGTGCCAGCCGGGGGTGGGGCGTCTACGGCTACACCTTC. Translated, it gives CASRGWGVYGYTF.

This clone was detected once. This chain connects TRBV18 to TRBJ2-3; D remains ambiguous. This CDR3 spans 13 amino acids. V lost 5 bases to trimming and J lost 2 bases, with 8 bases between them. Germline CDR1 reads KGHSH; CDR2 reads LQKENI. CDR3 in DNA: TGTGCCAGCTCATCCTATACCACAGATACGCAGTATTTT. It is translated as CASSSYTTDTQYF.

V usage is TRBV11-2 and J usage is TRBJ2-2; the D gene is possibly TRBD1 (6 bases). Trimming left V 5 bases short and J 1 base short, with 11 bases between. The length of the CDR3 is 15 residues. Germline V gene sequence: CDR1 SGHAT, CDR2 FQNNGV. This CDR3 is CASSLLTGNTGELFF. CDR3 nucleotide sequence: TGTGCCAGCAGCCTACTGACAGGGAACACCGGGGAGCTGTTTTTT.